This T cell receptor beta chain derives from a study of a mutant IDH1 vaccine in newly diagnosed glioma. Study summary: Vaccination of patients was performed eight times, in weeks 1, 3, 5, 7, 11, 15, 19 and 23. Patients got radiotherapy, temozolomide, or both beforehand, and most got both. The study started vaccination 4-6 weeks after radiotherapy alone, or with temozolomide cycles.

As concerns this clone: Its cognate antigen is unknown.

Stated time point: week 11, during vaccination. Each vaccine dose was 300 ug of mutant IDH1 20-mer peptide, with topical imiquimod. The CDR3 length is 15 residues. Germline assignment: CDR1 SNHLY and CDR2 FYNNEI. Losses at the gene ends were 6 bases for V and 1 base for J; bases not matched to a gene: 6. Repertoires were generated with immunoSEQ multiplex PCR, while TCRdb's copy carries only in-frame clones and drops some. This table holds around 27,000 clones, about 80% found once. This specimen was PBMCs, taken from a glioma patient whose treatment included an IDH1 peptide vaccine. The clonotype comes from a woman in her late teens or twenties with glioma. This sequence joins TRBV2 and TRBJ1-5; 7 bases match TRBD1. The CDR3 sequence: CASRPDRASNQPQHF. The CDR3 DNA sequence: TGTGCCAGCAGACCCGACAGGGCCAGCAATCAGCCCCAGCATTTT.